This T cell receptor (beta chain) was observed in a study of blood T cell repertoires in COVID-19. TCRdb's table, derived via immunoSEQ multiplex PCR, lists solely in-frame clones and lacks some. The repertoire includes about 370,000 clones, approximately 89% of them detected once, and roughly a tenth sits in the top ten. The CDR3 is 15 residues long. Germline loops: CDR1 GTSNPN, CDR2 SVGIG (reference sequence). Losses at the gene ends were 5 bases for V and 4 bases for J; bases not matched to a gene: 12. The Seattle patients joined while their infection was active and were tracked longitudinally afterward.

This TCR came from a woman under 40 with COVID-19, enrolled during active disease. This rearrangement joins TRBV30 to TRBJ1-2; 8 bases are shared with TRBD1. The sequenced sample consisted of peripheral blood. The CDR3 sequence: CAWGQGLGGAYGYTF. CDR3 sequence (DNA): TGTGCCTGGGGACAGGGACTAGGAGGGGCCTATGGCTACACCTTC.